Below are 27 T cell receptor beta chains sequenced from a single sample in a study of beta chain features in type 1 diabetes. Expressed TCRB transcripts were sequenced because the entire RNA isolate underwent reverse transcription. Here immunoSEQ multiplex PCR was the method, and the copy in TCRdb shows in-frame clones only, minus some. The sample records 200,000 to 250,000 clones, about 9.3% being singletons. Material: naive CD4+ T cells from blood. The source of these receptors is a young woman in good health.

About this clone: A read error may produce the germline difference seen at one junction end. The genes are TRBV4-1 and TRBJ1-2; the D is unclear. From germline, CDR1 is MGHRA and CDR2 YSYEKL. The CDR3 consists of 13 residues. The chain's CDR3 is CASSQEPGYDYTF. CDR3 bases: TGCGCCAGCAGCCAAGAGCCAGGATATGACTACACCTTC.

This clone was found a few times. The gene calls are TRBV4-1 and TRBJ2-3; TRBD2 matches at 7 bases. The ends lost 0 bases at V and 4 bases at J; junction bases unmatched: 7. This CDR3 region has 16 residues. CDR1 and CDR2 (germline): MGHRA, YSYEKL. CDR3 loop: CASSQDYRAGADTQYF. CDR3 nucleotide sequence: TGCGCCAGCAGCCAAGATTACCGGGCGGGGGCAGATACGCAGTATTTT.

This clone was found a few times. The rearrangement joins TRBV5-1 to TRBJ2-2, with D maybe TRBD1 (7 bases). This CDR3 is built from 19 residues. Germline CDR1 reads SGHRS; CDR2 reads YFSETQ. V was cut by 2 bases and J by 6 bases, with 26 bases left in between. The CDR3 loop is CASSFPPAGGLSSAGELFF. The DNA of the CDR3 is TGCGCCAGCAGCTTCCCCCCCGCAGGGGGACTTAGTAGTGCCGGGGAGCTGTTTTTT. Complete variable domain (other parts from reference TRBV5-1 and TRBJ2-2): KAGVTQTPRYLIKTRGQQVTLSCSPISGHRSVSWYQQTPGQGLQFLFEYFSETQRNKGNFPGRFSGRQFSNSRSEMNVSTLELGDSALYLCASSFPPAGGLSSAGELFFGEGSRLTVL.

V is TRBV30 and J is TRBJ1-5, with D tentatively TRBD1 (6 bases). Germline CDR1 reads GTSNPN; CDR2 reads SVGIG (reference sequence). The CDR3 is made up of 13 amino acids. V gave up 5 bases and J gave up 1 base, with 9 bases separating them. This chain's CDR3 is CAWEQGSNQPQHF. CDR3 in DNA: TGTGCCTGGGAACAGGGAAGCAATCAGCCCCAGCATTTT.

V and J are TRBV30 and TRBJ2-7; D unresolved. The germline CDR1 and CDR2 sequences are GTSNPN and SVGIG (reference sequence). This CDR3 is 12 amino acids long. V lost 4 bases to trimming and J lost 2 bases, with 9 bases between them. CDR3 region: CAWILSPYEQYF. For the CDR3, the DNA is TGTGCCTGGATCCTTTCTCCCTACGAGCAGTACTTC.

This clone was found a few times. This chain uses TRBV2 with TRBJ2-1, with D hard to call. Germline CDR1 is SNHLY and CDR2 is FYNNEI. The CDR3 sequence is 11 residues long. Trimming pared 2 bases from V and 8 bases from J, leaving 4 bases between. The CDR3 sequence: CASSESDEQFF. The CDR3 DNA is TGTGCCAGCAGTGAAAGCGATGAGCAGTTCTTC.

This clone was counted many times. This CDR3 is CSVVDRVEQFF. The DNA of the CDR3 is TGCAGCGTCGTGGACAGGGTCGAGCAGTTCTTC. The rearrangement links TRBV29-1 to TRBJ2-1; TRBD1 agrees at 8 bases. The CDR3 extends over 11 amino acids. CDR1 is SQVTM and CDR2 is ANQGSEA in the germline V gene. Trimming removed 6 bases from V and 10 bases from J; junction bases left unmatched: 5.

The chain links TRBV30 to TRBJ1-1; maybe TRBD1 (5 bases). Germline CDR1 reads GTSNPN; CDR2 reads SVGIG (reference sequence). The V gene lost 4 bases and the J gene lost 7 bases, with 10 bases spanning the gap. The CDR3 is 11 amino acids. CDR3 in amino acids: CAWTFGGEAFF. The CDR3 coding sequence is TGTGCCTGGACTTTCGGGGGTGAAGCTTTCTTT. Looking up the rest from reference TRBV30 and TRBJ1-1 gives the full variable domain: SQTIHQWPATLVQPVGSPLSLECTVEGTSNPNLYWYRQAAGRGLQLLFYSVGIGQISSEVPQNLSASRPQDRQFILSSKKLLLSDSGFYLCAWTFGGEAFFGQGTRLTVV.

The chain is built from TRBV7-9 and TRBJ2-5, with 7 bases aligning to TRBD2. Germline V gives CDR1 SEHNR, CDR2 FQNEAQ (reference sequence). Losses at the gene ends were 5 bases for V and 4 bases for J; bases not matched to a gene: 4. This CDR3 spans 13 amino acids. The CDR3 DNA sequence: TGTGCCAGCAGCAGCCCGGGGGGAGAGACCCAGTACTTC. Its protein is CASSSPGGETQYF.

Details on this clone: Different DNA sequences within this sample yield the same CDR3. The chain recombines TRBV30 with TRBJ1-5, with D unresolved. The CDR3 has 14 residues. V was pared by 3 bases and J by 0 bases, with 9 bases between. In germline, CDR1 is GTSNPN, CDR2 SVGIG (reference sequence). The CDR3 DNA reads TGTGCCTGGAGCGTTCGGGTTAGCAATCAGCCCCAGCATTTT. Translated, it gives CAWSVRVSNQPQHF.

The chain employs TRBV30 and TRBJ1-1; D not resolved. V shed 3 bases and J shed 5 bases, with 13 bases lying between them. CDR3 length: 13 residues. The germline gives CDR1 GTSNPN, CDR2 SVGIG (reference sequence). The CDR3 coding sequence is TGTGCCTGGAGAACGACCCCGAGGACTGAAGCTTTCTTT. Its protein product is CAWRTTPRTEAFF.

This clone has a handful of counts. The rearrangement joins TRBV9 to TRBJ2-5; 9 bases fit TRBD2. V lost 2 bases, J lost 7 bases, and 6 bases stayed unmatched. The CDR3 spans 14 residues. Germline CDR1 SGDLS, CDR2 YYNGEE. CDR3 sequence reads: CASSVAGGPGTQYF. DNA for the CDR3: TGTGCCAGCAGCGTGGCGGGGGGGCCGGGGACCCAGTACTTC.

The chain has TRBV5-1 and TRBJ1-2, with D uncertain. From germline, CDR1 is SGHRS and CDR2 YFSETQ. Trimming shortened V by 0 bases and J by 7 bases, and 13 bases separated the two germline ends. This CDR3 is built from 14 residues. CDR3 sequence: CASSLGVGVFGYTF. CDR3 in DNA: TGCGCCAGCAGCTTGGGGGTCGGGGTTTTTGGCTACACCTTC.

With respect to this clone: A much bigger clone sits one base away, suggesting this may be a read error. The V and J genes are TRBV28 and TRBJ2-2; D remains unclear. Germline assignment: CDR1 MDHEN and CDR2 SYDVKM. The ends were cut back, 3 bases at V and 4 bases at J, with 3 bases in the middle. CDR3 size: 12 residues. CDR3 bases: TGTGCCAGCAGTTTCAGCACCGGGGAGCTGTTTTTT. The encoded protein is CASSFSTGELFF.

This clone was recorded a few times. The chain joins TRBV4-1 to TRBJ1-1, with a tentative D call TRBD1 (6 bases). The V gene lost 2 bases and the J gene lost 11 bases, with 18 bases spanning the gap. Germline V lookup: CDR1 MGHRA, CDR2 YSYEKL. CDR3 length equals 14 residues. CDR3 nucleotides: TGCGCCAGCAGCCAACCTCAGGGACAAACGACTGCTTTCTTT. Translation: CASSQPQGQTTAFF.

The chain has TRBV30 and TRBJ1-3; D gene ambiguous. The V gene lost 0 bases and the J gene lost 1 base, with 4 bases spanning the gap. The CDR3 runs to 13 residues. CDR1 is GTSNPN, CDR2 SVGIG, per germline (reference sequence). Here the CDR3 reads CAWSVRSGNTIYF. CDR3 bases: TGTGCCTGGAGTGTGAGGTCTGGAAACACCATATATTTT. The full variable domain, in which reference TRBV30 and TRBJ1-3 provide the parts outside the CDR3, is SQTIHQWPATLVQPVGSPLSLECTVEGTSNPNLYWYRQAAGRGLQLLFYSVGIGQISSEVPQNLSASRPQDRQFILSSKKLLLSDSGFYLCAWSVRSGNTIYFGEGSWLTVV.

The CDR3 region is CASSYKRTRTGELFF. The CDR3 coding sequence is TGTGCCAGCAGTTACAAGCGGACGAGGACCGGGGAGCTGTTTTTT. The rearrangement joins TRBV6-5 to TRBJ2-2, with a weak D call TRBD2 (5 bases). This CDR3 comprises 15 residues. V dropped 2 bases and J dropped 5 bases, with 12 bases sitting between them. The germline V gene has CDR1 MNHEY and CDR2 SVGAGI.

Only a few counts were recorded for this clone. The V gene is TRBV30, the J gene TRBJ2-7; the match to TRBD1 covers 10 bases. With 3 bases clipped from V and 5 bases from J, the junction kept 7 bases outside the gene matches. The germline V gene has CDR1 GTSNPN and CDR2 SVGIG (reference sequence). The CDR3 has 14 amino acids. CDR3 nucleotides: TGTGCCTGGAGAATGACAGGGGGCGTCCACGAGCAGTACTTC. This translates into CAWRMTGGVHEQYF.

V usage is TRBV30 and J usage is TRBJ1-5; TRBD1 is a possible D gene (6 bases). This CDR3 region has 13 residues. Looked up from germline, CDR1 is GTSNPN and CDR2 is SVGIG (reference sequence). V was clipped by 1 base and J by 6 bases, with 10 bases between them. The DNA for the CDR3 is TGTGCCTGGAGTGGAGGGGGAAGTCAGCCCCAGCATTTT. Translated, it gives CAWSGGGSQPQHF.

The CDR3 here is CASSRSPERVNEQFF. The CDR3 DNA is TGCGCCAGCAGCCGGTCCCCGGAACGGGTCAATGAGCAGTTCTTC. The chain links TRBV5-1 to TRBJ2-1; D remains ambiguous. V was cut by 4 bases and J by 6 bases, with 17 bases left in between. Germline assignment: CDR1 SGHRS and CDR2 YFSETQ. The CDR3 runs 15 residues.

The rearrangement joins TRBV5-1 to TRBJ1-1; TRBD1 matches at 7 bases. Per the germline V gene, CDR1 is SGHRS and CDR2 is YFSETQ. With V trimmed by 4 bases and J by 7 bases, 7 bases remained unmatched. This CDR3 has 13 residues. In DNA, the CDR3 is TGCGCCAGCAGCAGAGGGGGGACAGATGAAGCTTTCTTT. Protein sequence: CASSRGGTDEAFF.

The rearrangement joins TRBV30 to TRBJ1-2; 11 positions match TRBD1. This CDR3 contains 16 residues. Germline V lookup: CDR1 GTSNPN, CDR2 SVGIG (reference sequence). Losses at the gene ends were 1 base for V and 4 bases for J; bases not matched to a gene: 8. CDR3 nucleotides: TGTGCCTGGAGTGCGCCTCGGACAGGGGGCATCTATGGCTACACCTTC. Encoded protein: CAWSAPRTGGIYGYTF. The whole variable domain, remainder taken from reference TRBV30 and TRBJ1-2, is SQTIHQWPATLVQPVGSPLSLECTVEGTSNPNLYWYRQAAGRGLQLLFYSVGIGQISSEVPQNLSASRPQDRQFILSSKKLLLSDSGFYLCAWSAPRTGGIYGYTFGSGTRLTVV.

This clone came up many times. The V and J genes are TRBV4-1 and TRBJ2-5; D gene unclear. The CDR3 extends over 12 amino acids. CDR1 is MGHRA and CDR2 is YSYEKL in the germline V gene. The germline V and J ends were trimmed by 4 bases and 3 bases, with 6 bases remaining between them. CDR3 loop: CASSPQEETQYF. CDR3 bases: TGCGCCAGCAGCCCCCAGGAAGAGACCCAGTACTTC.

This clone appeared a few times. The chain's CDR3 is CASVRVGNQPQHF. The CDR3 nucleotides read TGTGCCAGCGTGAGGGTCGGCAATCAGCCCCAGCATTTT. This chain connects TRBV6-1 to TRBJ1-5; no reliable D call. Per the germline V gene, CDR1 is MNHNS and CDR2 is SASEGT. The CDR3 has 13 amino acids. V was cut by 8 bases and J by 2 bases, with 10 bases left in between.

This clone was recorded a few times. This chain joins TRBV20-1 and TRBJ2-1; D remains ambiguous. CDR1 is DFQATT, CDR2 SNEGSKA, per germline (reference sequence). V shed 5 bases and J shed 7 bases, with 9 bases lying between them. There are 11 residues in the CDR3. The DNA of the CDR3 is TGCAGTGCTCTCGGTGAAAATGAGCAGTTCTTC. It is translated as CSALGENEQFF.

The chain employs TRBV19 and TRBJ1-5; possible D gene TRBD1, 6 bases. The CDR3 is made up of 13 amino acids. Germline CDR1 is LNHDA and CDR2 is SQIVND (reference sequence). V lost 5 bases and J lost 4, with 9 bases in between. The CDR3 DNA reads TGTGCCAGTAGTGCAGGGGTGAATCAGCCCCAGCATTTT. This encodes CASSAGVNQPQHF. The full variable domain, with the rest looked up from reference TRBV19 and TRBJ1-5, is DGGITQSPKYLFRKEGQNVTLSCEQNLNHDAMYWYRQDPGQGLRLIYYSQIVNDFQKGDIAEGYSVSREKKESFPLTVTSAQKNPTAFYLCASSAGVNQPQHFGDGTRLSIL.

The chain carries TRBV5-6 and TRBJ1-6; D not certain. CDR3 length: 14 amino acids. Deletions cut 1 base from V and 3 bases from J, with 5 bases between. The germline gives CDR1 SGHDT, CDR2 YYEEEE. CDR3 residues: CASSLMSYNSPLHF. The CDR3 bases are TGTGCCAGCAGCTTGATGAGCTATAATTCACCCCTCCACTTT. Using reference TRBV5-6 and TRBJ1-6 for the parts outside the CDR3, the full variable domain is DAGVTQSPTHLIKTRGQQVTLRCSPKSGHDTVSWYQQALGQGPQFIFQYYEEEERQRGNFPDRFSGHQFPNYSSELNVNALLLGDSALYLCASSLMSYNSPLHFGNGTRLTVT.